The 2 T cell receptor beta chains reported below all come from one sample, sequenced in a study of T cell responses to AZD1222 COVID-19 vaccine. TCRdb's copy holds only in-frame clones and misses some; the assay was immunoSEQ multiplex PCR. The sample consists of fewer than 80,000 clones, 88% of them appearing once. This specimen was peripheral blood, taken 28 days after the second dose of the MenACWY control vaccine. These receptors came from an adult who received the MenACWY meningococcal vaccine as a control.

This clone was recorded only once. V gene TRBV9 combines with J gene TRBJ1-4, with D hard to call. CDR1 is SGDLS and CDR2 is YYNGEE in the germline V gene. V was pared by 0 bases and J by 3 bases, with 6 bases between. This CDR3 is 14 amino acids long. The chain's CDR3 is CASSVDGPNEKLFF. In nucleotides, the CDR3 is TGTGCCAGCAGCGTAGACGGTCCTAATGAAAAACTGTTTTTT.

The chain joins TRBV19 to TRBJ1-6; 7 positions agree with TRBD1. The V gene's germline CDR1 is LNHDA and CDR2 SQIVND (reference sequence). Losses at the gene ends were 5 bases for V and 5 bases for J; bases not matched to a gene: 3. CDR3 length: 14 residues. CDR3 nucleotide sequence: TGTGCCAGTAGTGCGGGACAGCATAATTCACCCCTCCACTTT. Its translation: CASSAGQHNSPLHF.